This T cell receptor (beta chain) comes out of a study of cytomegalovirus exposure and HLA in healthy donors. Study-wide results and caveats: Association of roughly 18,000 TCR beta sequences with HLA alleles was found at 0.05 false discovery rate in a later analysis. The authors later found HLA-associated TCR beta chains more clonally expanded than equally common others. Several of the most significant clusters appeared linked to common viral pathogens, based on a later analysis. Most likely, a cluster of highly shared sequence variants arose as a sequencing artifact.

The CDR3 loop spans 14 amino acids. V lost 0 bases to trimming and J lost 6 bases, with 10 bases between them. In regard to this clone: Its antigen remains unknown.

Amplification used 60 Vbeta primers and 13 Jbeta primers. TCRdb's copy holds only in-frame clones and misses some; the assay was immunoSEQ multiplex PCR. In the table there are a few hundred thousand clones, 70% to 90% of which are singletons. The chain recombines TRBV5-3 with TRBJ1-5; D not certain. TRBV5-3 is sorted into the ORF group, with uncertain function. This sequence originates from a woman younger than 35 in good health and CMV-seronegative. Input material: PBMCs. The CDR3 loop reads CARSLGSGFQPQHF. For the CDR3, the DNA is TGTGCCAGAAGCTTGGGGTCGGGGTTTCAGCCCCAGCATTTT.